This is a list of T cell receptor beta chains from one sample in a study of T cell repertoires in cytomegalovirus infection. A single record per CDR3 protein comes from TCRdb applying MiXCR to the reads. The data contain 900,000 to 950,000 distinct CDR3 sequences, roughly 31% of them singletons. No cognate antigen is known for these TCRs. Here the sequenced sample was cultured CD8+ T cells from PBMCs, taken from culture after CMV antigen stimulation. Source of these receptors: a human donor in good health (CMV status not recorded). Some clones in this sample may be carry-over from other donors' samples. The CDR3 runs from the conserved cysteine through the conserved F or W. The D gene is left open where the match is weak. Part of the rows lack a size; the others show once, few, many or a class for expanded clones.

d_call clone_size j_call v_call cdr3_aa cdr3_nt
TRBD1 - TRBJ2-5 TRBV7-6 CASSLATGTGQETQYF TGTGCCAGCAGCTTAGCCACCGGGACAGGGCAAGAGACCCAGTACTTC
TRBD2 - TRBJ2-3 TRBV6-6 CASEGSGKDTQYF TGTGCCAGCGAGGGTAGCGGGAAGGATACGCAGTATTTT
TRBD2 - TRBJ2-1 TRBV6-4 CASSYALAGEWNEQFF TGTGCCAGCAGTTATGCGCTAGCGGGGGAATGGAATGAGCAGTTCTTC
- few TRBJ2-7 TRBV6-1 CASSEAVTNSYEQYF TGTGCCAGCAGTGAAGCGGTCACCAACTCCTACGAGCAGTACTTC
- few TRBJ2-7 TRBV7-8 CASSPWVEGYEQYF TGTGCCAGCAGCCCTTGGGTAGAGGGCTACGAGCAGTACTTC
- - TRBJ2-1 TRBV7-9 CASSLRQSWDEQFF TGTGCCAGCAGCTTAAGACAGTCATGGGATGAGCAGTTCTTC
- few TRBJ2-2 TRBV6-5 CASSYSTHGELFF TGTGCCAGCAGTTACTCGACTCACGGGGAGCTGTTTTTT
- - TRBJ2-3 TRBV4-3 CASSQLGGAITDTQYF TGCGCCAGCAGCCAACTAGGGGGGGCCATCACAGATACGCAGTATTTT
TRBD2 - TRBJ2-6 TRBV20-1 CSVRGPGLAGLSGANVLTF TGCAGTGTCAGGGGGCCGGGACTAGCGGGACTCTCTGGGGCCAACGTCCTGACTTTC
TRBD1 - TRBJ1-5 TRBV6-6 CASSPVGTGAKWVDNQPQHF TGTGCCAGCAGCCCCGTAGGGACAGGGGCAAAGTGGGTAGACAATCAGCCCCAGCATTTT
TRBD2 - TRBJ2-5 TRBV5-4 CASSPSQGGETQYF TGTGCCAGCAGCCCTTCTCAGGGAGGGGAGACCCAGTACTTC
- many TRBJ2-3 TRBV7-2 CASSLEGGRADTQYF TGTGCCAGCAGCTTAGAGGGAGGCCGGGCAGATACGCAGTATTTT
TRBD1 - TRBJ2-1 TRBV12-3/TRBV12-4 CASMPGQGPYNEQFF TGTGCCAGCATGCCGGGACAGGGCCCCTACAATGAGCAGTTCTTC